This entry describes one T cell receptor (beta chain). The identical CDR3 is also encoded by other nucleotide sequences in the sample. The source of the sample is a study of CD8+ T cells in alopecia areata. Once RNA had been extracted, it was reverse transcribed into cDNA to act as the sequencing template. Only in-frame clones appear in the TCRdb table, and some are missing; sequencing was by immunoSEQ multiplex PCR. This repertoire shows around 210,000 clones, approximately 60% found once; its top ten account for nearly 5%. Germline V gene data show CDR1 as SQVTM and CDR2 as ANQGSEA. The CDR3 runs to 11 residues. V lost 6 bases and J lost 1, with 6 bases in between.

The source of this sequence is a human donor in good health. Sequencing was carried out using CD8+ T cells sorted from blood. The genes are TRBV29-1 and TRBJ1-1; D not certain. CDR3 nucleotide sequence: TGCAGCGTAGTAACGAACACTGAAGCTTTCTTT. Its translation: CSVVTNTEAFF.